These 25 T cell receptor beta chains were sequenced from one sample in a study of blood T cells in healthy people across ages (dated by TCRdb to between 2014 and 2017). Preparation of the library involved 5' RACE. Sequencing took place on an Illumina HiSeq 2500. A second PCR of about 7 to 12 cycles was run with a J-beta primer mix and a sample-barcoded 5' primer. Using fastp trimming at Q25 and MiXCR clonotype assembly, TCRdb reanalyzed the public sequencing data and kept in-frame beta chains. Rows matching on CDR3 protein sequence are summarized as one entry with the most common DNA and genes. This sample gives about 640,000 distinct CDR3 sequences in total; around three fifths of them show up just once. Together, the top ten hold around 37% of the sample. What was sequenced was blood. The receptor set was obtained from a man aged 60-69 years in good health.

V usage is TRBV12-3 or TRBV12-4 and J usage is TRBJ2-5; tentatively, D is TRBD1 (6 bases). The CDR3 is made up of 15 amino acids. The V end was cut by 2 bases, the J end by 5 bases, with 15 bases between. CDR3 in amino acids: CASSLTSQGGETQYF. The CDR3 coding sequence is TGTGCCAGCAGTTTAACCTCACAGGGCGGGGAGACCCAGTACTTC.

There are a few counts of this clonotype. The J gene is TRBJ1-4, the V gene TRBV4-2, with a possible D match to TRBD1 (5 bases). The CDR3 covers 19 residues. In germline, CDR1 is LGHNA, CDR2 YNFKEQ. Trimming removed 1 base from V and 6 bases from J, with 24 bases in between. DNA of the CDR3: TGTGCCAGCAGCCAAGTTAAGGGGCCTAACAGCCACGGGGATGAAAAACTGTTTTTT. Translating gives CASSQVKGPNSHGDEKLFF.

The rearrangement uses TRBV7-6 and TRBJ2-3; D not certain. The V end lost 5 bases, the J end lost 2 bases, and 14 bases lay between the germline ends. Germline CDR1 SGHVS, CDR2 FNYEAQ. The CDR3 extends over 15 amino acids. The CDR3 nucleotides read TGTGCCAGCAGCCCGGAGATAATAAACACAGATACGCAGTATTTT. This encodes CASSPEIINTDTQYF. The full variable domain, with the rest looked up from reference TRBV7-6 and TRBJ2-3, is GAGVSQSPRYKVTKRGQDVALRCDPISGHVSLYWYRQALGQGPEFLTYFNYEAQQDKSGLPNDRFSAERPEGSISTLTIQRTEQRDSAMYRCASSPEIINTDTQYFGPGTRLTVL.

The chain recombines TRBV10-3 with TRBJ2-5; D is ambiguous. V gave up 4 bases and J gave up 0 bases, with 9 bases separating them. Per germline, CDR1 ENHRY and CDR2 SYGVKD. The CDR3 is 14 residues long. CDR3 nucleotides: TGTGCCATCAGTGCACCTCCGTACCAAGAGACCCAGTACTTC. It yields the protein CAISAPPYQETQYF.

CDR3: CASSSQPGRESYNEQFF. In DNA form, the CDR3 reads TGCGCCAGCAGCTCACAACCAGGGCGGGAGTCCTACAATGAGCAGTTCTTC. The V call is TRBV5-1, the J call TRBJ2-1; 7 bases align to TRBD2. The trim removed 3 bases at V and 1 base at J, leaving 10 bases unmatched. The CDR3 consists of 17 residues. Per germline, CDR1 SGHRS and CDR2 YFSETQ.

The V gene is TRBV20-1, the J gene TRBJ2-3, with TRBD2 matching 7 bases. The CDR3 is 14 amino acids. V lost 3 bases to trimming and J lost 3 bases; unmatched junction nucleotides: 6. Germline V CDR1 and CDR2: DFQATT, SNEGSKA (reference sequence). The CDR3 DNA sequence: TGCAGTGCTAGCCCTAGCGGCGTAACAGATACGCAGTATTTT. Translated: CSASPSGVTDTQYF.

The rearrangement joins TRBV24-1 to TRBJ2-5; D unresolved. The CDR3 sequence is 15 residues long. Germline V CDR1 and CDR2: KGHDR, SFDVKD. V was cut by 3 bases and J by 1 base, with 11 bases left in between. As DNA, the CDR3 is TGTGCCACCAGTGATCCTCGAGGCCCCCAAGAGACCCAGTACTTC. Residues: CATSDPRGPQETQYF.

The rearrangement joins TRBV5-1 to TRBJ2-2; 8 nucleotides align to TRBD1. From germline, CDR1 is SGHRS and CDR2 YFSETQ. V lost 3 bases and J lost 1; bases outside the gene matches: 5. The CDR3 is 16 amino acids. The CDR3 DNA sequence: TGCGCCAGCAGCTCGAGAGGGACAGGGAACACCGGGGAGCTGTTTTTT. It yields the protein CASSSRGTGNTGELFF.

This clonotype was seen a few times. CDR3 region: CASSPERGRLYGYTF. The CDR3, as DNA: TGTGCCAGCAGCCCCGAGAGGGGGAGACTCTATGGCTACACCTTC. This chain connects TRBV11-2 to TRBJ1-2, with TRBD1 as a possible D gene (6 bases). Trimming shortened V by 5 bases and J by 4 bases, and 17 bases separated the two germline ends. This CDR3 has 15 residues. In germline, CDR1 is SGHAT, CDR2 FQNNGV.

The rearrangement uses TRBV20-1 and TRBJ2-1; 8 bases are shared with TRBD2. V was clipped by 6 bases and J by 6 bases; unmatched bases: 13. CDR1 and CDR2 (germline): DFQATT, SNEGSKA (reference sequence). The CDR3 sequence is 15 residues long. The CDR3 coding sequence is TGCAGTGCGGTTGTCCGGGGGGGGTTTCTCAATGAGCAGTTCTTC. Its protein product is CSAVVRGGFLNEQFF.

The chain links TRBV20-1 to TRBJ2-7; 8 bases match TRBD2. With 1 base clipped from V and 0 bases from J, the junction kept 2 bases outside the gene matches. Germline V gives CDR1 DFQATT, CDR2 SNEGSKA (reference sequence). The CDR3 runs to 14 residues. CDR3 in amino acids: CSARAGGSSYEQYF. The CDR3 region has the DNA TGCAGTGCTAGAGCGGGGGGGAGCTCCTACGAGCAGTACTTC.

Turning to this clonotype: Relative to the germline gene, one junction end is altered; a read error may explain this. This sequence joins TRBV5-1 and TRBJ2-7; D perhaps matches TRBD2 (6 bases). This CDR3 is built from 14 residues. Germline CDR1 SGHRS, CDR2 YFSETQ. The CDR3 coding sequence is TGCGTCAGCAGCCCCAAAGTGGGGGGCTACGAGCAGTACTTC. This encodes CVSSPKVGGYEQYF. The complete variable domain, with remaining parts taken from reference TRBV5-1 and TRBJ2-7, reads KAGVTQTPRYLIKTRGQQVTLSCSPISGHRSVSWYQQTPGQGLQFLFEYFSETQRNKGNFPGRFSGRQFSNSRSEMNVSTLELGDSALYLCVSSPKVGGYEQYFGPGTRLTVT.

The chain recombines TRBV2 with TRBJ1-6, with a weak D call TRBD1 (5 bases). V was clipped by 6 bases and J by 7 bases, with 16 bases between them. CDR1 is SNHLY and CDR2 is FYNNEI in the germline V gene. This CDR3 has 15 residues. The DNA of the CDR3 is TGTGCCAGCAGCCCCGGGGCCCCGCCCAATTCACCCCTCCACTTT. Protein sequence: CASSPGAPPNSPLHF.

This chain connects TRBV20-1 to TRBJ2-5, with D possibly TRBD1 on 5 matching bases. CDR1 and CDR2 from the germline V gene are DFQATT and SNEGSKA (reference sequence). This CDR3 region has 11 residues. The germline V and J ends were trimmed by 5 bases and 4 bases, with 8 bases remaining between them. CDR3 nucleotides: TGCAGTGCTCTTCAGGGAGAGACCCAGTACTTC. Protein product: CSALQGETQYF.

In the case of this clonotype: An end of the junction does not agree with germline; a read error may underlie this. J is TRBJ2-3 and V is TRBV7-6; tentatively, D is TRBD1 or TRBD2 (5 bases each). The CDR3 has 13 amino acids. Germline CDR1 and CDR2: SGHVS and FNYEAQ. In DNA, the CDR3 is TGTGCCAGCATCTCGGGGTTCACAGGTACGCAGTATTTT. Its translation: CASISGFTGTQYF.

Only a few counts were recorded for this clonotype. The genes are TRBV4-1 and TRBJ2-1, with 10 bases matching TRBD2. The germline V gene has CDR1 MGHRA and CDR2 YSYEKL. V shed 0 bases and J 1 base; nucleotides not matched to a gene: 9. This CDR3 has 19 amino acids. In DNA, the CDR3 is TGCGCCAGCAGCCAAGATCGAGGAGCGGGGGGGCCTTCCTACAATGAGCAGTTCTTC. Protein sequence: CASSQDRGAGGPSYNEQFF.

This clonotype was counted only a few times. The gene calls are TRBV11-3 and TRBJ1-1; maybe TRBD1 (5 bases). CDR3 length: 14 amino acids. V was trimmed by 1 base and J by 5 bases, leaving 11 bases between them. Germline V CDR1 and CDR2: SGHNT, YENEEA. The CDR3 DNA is TGTGCCAGCAGCTTAGGAGGGGAGAGAACTGAAGCTTTCTTT. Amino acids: CASSLGGERTEAFF. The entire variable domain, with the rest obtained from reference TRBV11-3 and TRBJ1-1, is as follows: EAGVVQSPRYKIIEKKQPVAFWCNPISGHNTLYWYLQNLGQGPELLIRYENEEAVDDSQLPKDRFSAERLKGVDSTLKIQPAELGDSAVYLCASSLGGERTEAFFGQGTRLTVV.

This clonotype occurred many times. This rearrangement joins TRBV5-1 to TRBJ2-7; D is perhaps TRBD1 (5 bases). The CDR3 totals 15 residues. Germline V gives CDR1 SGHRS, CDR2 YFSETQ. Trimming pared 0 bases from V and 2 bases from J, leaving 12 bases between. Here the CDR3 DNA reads TGCGCCAGCAGCTTGGAGGGGCGGCGCACCTACGAGCAGTACTTC. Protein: CASSLEGRRTYEQYF.

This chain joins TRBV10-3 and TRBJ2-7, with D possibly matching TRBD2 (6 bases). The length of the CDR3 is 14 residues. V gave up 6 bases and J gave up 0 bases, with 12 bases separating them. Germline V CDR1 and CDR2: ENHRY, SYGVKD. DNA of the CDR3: TGTGCCATCAGGGGGACTTCCATCTCCTACGAGCAGTACTTC. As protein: CAIRGTSISYEQYF.

The CDR3 nucleotides are TGTGCCAGCAGCCAAACAGGGGGCGCGGAGCCCCAGCATTTT. Translated, it gives CASSQTGGAEPQHF. The chain uses TRBV3-1 and TRBJ1-5; TRBD1 matches 9 bases. Trimming cost V 2 bases and J 8 bases; bases outside gene matches: 4. This CDR3 has 14 amino acids. CDR1 is LGHDT, CDR2 YNNKEL, per germline (reference sequence).

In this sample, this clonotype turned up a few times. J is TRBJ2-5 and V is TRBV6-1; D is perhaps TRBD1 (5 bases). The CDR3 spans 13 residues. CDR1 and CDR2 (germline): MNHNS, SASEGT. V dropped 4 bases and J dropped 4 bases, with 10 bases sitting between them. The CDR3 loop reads CASSGGLGETQYF. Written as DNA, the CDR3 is TGTGCCAGCAGTGGGGGCTTGGGAGAGACCCAGTACTTC.

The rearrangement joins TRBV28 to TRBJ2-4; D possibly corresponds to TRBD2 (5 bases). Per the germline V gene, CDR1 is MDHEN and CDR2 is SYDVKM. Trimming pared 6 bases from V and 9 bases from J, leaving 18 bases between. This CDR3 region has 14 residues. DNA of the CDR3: TGTGCCAGCAGCTCAACCGGGGTTAATGGCATTCAGTACTTC. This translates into CASSSTGVNGIQYF.

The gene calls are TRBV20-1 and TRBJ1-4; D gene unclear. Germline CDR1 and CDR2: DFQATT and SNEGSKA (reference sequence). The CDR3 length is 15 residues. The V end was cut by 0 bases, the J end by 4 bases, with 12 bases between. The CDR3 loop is CSARDLRSGNEKLFF. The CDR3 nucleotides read TGCAGTGCTAGAGATCTAAGGTCGGGTAATGAAAAACTGTTTTTT.

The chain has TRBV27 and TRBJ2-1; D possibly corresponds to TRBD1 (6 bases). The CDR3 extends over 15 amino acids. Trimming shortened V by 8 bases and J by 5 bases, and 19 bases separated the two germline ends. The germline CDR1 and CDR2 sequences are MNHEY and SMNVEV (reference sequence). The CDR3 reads CASSPGTGFNNEQFF. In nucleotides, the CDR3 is TGTGCCAGCTCCCCCGGAACAGGGTTTAACAATGAGCAGTTCTTC.

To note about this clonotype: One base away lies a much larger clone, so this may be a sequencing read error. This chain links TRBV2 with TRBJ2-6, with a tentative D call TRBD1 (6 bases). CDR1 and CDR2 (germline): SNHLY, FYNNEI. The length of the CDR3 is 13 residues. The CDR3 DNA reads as TGTGGCAAACAGGGATCTGGGGCCAACGTCCTGACTTTC. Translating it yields CGKQGSGANVLTF.